The clone carrying this T cell receptor (beta chain) was detected only a few times. Its cognate antigen is unknown. This record comes from a study of cytomegalovirus exposure and HLA in healthy donors. Amplification used 60 Vbeta primers and 13 Jbeta primers. The protocol was immunoSEQ multiplex PCR, while the TCRdb copy is restricted to in-frame clones and leaves out a portion. The sample holds 120,000 or so clones, 80% seen once. The CDR3 loop spans 15 amino acids. Trimming stripped 3 bases from V and 7 bases from J, with 16 bases between. The germline gives CDR1 SNHLY, CDR2 FYNNEI. General study results and limits: Data from an earlier analysis indicated that most TCR beta V segments were productive either about 87% or about 30% of the time. Highly shared sequence variants in one cluster were likely a sequencing artifact. It was 160 or so TCR beta chains that were listed as cytomegalovirus-associated. Later on, an analysis tied about 17,000 TCR beta sequences to HLA alleles at 0.05 false discovery rate.

Sequenced sample: PBMCs. The TCR sequence derives from a male donor in good health and CMV-seronegative. The genes are TRBV2 and TRBJ1-3, with TRBD1 as a possible D gene (6 bases). The CDR3 is CASSDASLTGNTIYF. The CDR3 DNA reads TGTGCCAGCAGTGACGCCAGTTTAACAGGGAACACCATATATTTT. Looking up the rest from reference TRBV2 and TRBJ1-3 gives the full variable domain: EPEVTQTPSHQVTQMGQEVILRCVPISNHLYFYWYRQILGQKVEFLVSFYNNEISEKSEIFDDQFSVERPDGSNFTLKIRSTKLEDSAMYFCASSDASLTGNTIYFGEGSWLTVV.